A single count supports the clone carrying this TCR beta chain. Its specificity is unknown. After extraction with the RNeasy kit, roughly 0.5 to 1 ug of the RNA was reverse transcribed using random hexamers. The CDR3 of TCR beta was amplified by immunoSEQ multiplex PCR across 54 Vbeta and 13 Jbeta. TCRdb reprocessed the immunoSEQ multiplex PCR reads via MiXCR and lists one record per CDR3 protein. This sample has about 69,000 distinct CDR3 sequences; 90% to 95% occur once, and the top ten carry about 0.47%. The V and J ends lost 4 bases and 3 bases, in that order; junction bases with no gene match: 6. The germline V gene has CDR1 SGHNT and CDR2 YYREEE (reference sequence). This CDR3 is built from 15 residues. Sequencing of TCR beta covered CD8+ and CD4+ T cells obtained from blood. TEMRA cells were FACS-enriched, while CD8+ and CD4+ T cells were negatively isolated. The data belong to a study of CD8 T cells in Susac syndrome.

The study's findings and limits: Acknowledgment was made by the study that its TCR sequencing and HLA analysis involved a relatively small number of individuals.

The rearrangement links TRBV5-4 to TRBJ2-7, with 11 bases fitting TRBD2. The sequencing input was CD8+ T cells from PBMCs. This sequence originates from a human donor with multiple sclerosis. The CDR3 region is CASSLWGTSGYEQYF. The CDR3 DNA sequence: TGTGCCAGCAGCCTATGGGGGACTAGCGGCTACGAGCAGTACTTC.